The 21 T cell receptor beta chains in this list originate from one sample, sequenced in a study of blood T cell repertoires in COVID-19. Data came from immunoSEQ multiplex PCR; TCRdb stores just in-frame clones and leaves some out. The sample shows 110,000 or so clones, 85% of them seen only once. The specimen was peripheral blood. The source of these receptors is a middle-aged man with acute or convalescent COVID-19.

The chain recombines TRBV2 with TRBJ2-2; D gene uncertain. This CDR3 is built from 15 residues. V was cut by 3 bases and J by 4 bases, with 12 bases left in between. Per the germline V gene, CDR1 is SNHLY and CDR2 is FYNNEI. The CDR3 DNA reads TGTGCCAGCAGTGAGCAGAATTCAGTCACCGGGGAGCTGTTTTTT. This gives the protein CASSEQNSVTGELFF.

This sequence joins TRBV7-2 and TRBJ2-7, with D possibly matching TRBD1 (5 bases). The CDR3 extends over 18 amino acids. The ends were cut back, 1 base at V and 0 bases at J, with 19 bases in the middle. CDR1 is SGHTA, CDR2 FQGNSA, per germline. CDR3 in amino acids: CASSLGETASQSSYEQYF. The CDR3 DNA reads TGTGCCAGCAGCTTAGGTGAGACAGCATCGCAGAGCTCCTACGAGCAGTACTTC.

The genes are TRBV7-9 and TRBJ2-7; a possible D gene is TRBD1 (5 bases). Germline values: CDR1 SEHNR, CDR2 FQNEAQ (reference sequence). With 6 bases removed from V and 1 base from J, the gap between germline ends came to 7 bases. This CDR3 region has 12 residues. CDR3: CASSRGSYEQYF. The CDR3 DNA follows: TGTGCCAGCAGTAGGGGTTCCTACGAGCAGTACTTC.

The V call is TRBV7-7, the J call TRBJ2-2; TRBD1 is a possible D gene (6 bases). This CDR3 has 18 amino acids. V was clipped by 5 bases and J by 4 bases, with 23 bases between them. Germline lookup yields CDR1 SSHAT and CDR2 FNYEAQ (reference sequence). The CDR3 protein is CASSPLGLQGFRTGELFF. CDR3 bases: TGTGCCAGCAGCCCCCTAGGTCTCCAGGGGTTCCGCACCGGGGAGCTGTTTTTT.

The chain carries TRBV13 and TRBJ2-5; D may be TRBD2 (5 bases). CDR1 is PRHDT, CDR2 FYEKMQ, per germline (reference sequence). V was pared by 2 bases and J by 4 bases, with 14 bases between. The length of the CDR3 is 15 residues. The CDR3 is CASSLSSGSRETQYF. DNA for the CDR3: TGTGCCAGCAGCTTATCGTCGGGGAGTCGAGAGACCCAGTACTTC.

The chain's CDR3 is CASSVAPTGGPDTQYF. The CDR3 bases are TGTGCCAGCAGCGTAGCTCCGACGGGTGGCCCAGATACGCAGTATTTT. This chain links TRBV9 with TRBJ2-3; D is unclear. Germline CDR1 and CDR2: SGDLS and YYNGEE. Trimming stripped 0 bases from V and 4 bases from J, with 15 bases between. This CDR3 region has 16 residues.

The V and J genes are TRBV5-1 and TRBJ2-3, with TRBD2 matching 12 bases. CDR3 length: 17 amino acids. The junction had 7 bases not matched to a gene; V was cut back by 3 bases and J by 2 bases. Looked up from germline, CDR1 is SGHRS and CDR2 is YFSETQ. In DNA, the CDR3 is TGCGCCAGCAGCTCTACTAGGACTAGCGGGATCACAGATACGCAGTATTTT. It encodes CASSSTRTSGITDTQYF.

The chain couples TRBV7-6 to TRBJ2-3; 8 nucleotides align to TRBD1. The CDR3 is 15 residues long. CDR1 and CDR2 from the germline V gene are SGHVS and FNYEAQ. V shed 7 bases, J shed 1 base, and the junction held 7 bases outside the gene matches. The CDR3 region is CASTYGGQGTDTQYF. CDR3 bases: TGTGCCAGCACCTACGGGGGACAGGGCACAGATACGCAGTATTTT. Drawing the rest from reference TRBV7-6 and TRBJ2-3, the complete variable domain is GAGVSQSPRYKVTKRGQDVALRCDPISGHVSLYWYRQALGQGPEFLTYFNYEAQQDKSGLPNDRFSAERPEGSISTLTIQRTEQRDSAMYRCASTYGGQGTDTQYFGPGTRLTVL.

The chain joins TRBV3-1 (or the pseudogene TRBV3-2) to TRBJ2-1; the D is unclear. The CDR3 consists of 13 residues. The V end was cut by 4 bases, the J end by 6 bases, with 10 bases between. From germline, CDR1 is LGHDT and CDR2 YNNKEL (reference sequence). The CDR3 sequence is CASSRKYINEQFF. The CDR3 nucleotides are TGTGCCAGCAGCCGAAAATACATCAATGAGCAGTTCTTC.

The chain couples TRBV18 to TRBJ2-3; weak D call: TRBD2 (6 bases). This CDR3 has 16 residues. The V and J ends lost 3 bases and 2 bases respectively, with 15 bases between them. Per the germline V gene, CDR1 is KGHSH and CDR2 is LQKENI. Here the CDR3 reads CASSPLSRTNTDTQYF. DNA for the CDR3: TGTGCCAGCTCACCTCTGAGCCGGACTAACACAGATACGCAGTATTTT.

The CDR3 nucleotides are TGTGCCAGCAGCAAACTAGCGGGGGGACTCAATGAGCAGTTCTTC. The encoded protein is CASSKLAGGLNEQFF. The J gene is TRBJ2-1, the V gene TRBV11-2; the match to TRBD2 covers 12 bases. V dropped 5 bases and J dropped 6; count of bases not matched to a gene: 5. Germline CDR1 reads SGHAT; CDR2 reads FQNNGV. The CDR3 is 15 residues long.

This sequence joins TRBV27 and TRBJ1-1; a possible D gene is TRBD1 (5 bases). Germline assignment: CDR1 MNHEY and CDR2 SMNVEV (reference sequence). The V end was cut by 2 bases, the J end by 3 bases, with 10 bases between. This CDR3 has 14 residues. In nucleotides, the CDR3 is TGTGCCAGCAGTTTACGGCAGGGATACACTGAAGCTTTCTTT. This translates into CASSLRQGYTEAFF.

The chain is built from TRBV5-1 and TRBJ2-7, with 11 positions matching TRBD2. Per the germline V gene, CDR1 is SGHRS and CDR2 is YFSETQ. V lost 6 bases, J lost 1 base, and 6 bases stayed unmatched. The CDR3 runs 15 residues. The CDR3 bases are TGCGCCAGCAAACTAGCGGGGGATCCTTCCTACGAGCAGTACTTC. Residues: CASKLAGDPSYEQYF.

In DNA form, the CDR3 reads TGTGCCTGGAGTGTAGGGCAGGGGAGCGGCTACACCTTC. Encoded protein: CAWSVGQGSGYTF. This chain connects TRBV30 to TRBJ1-2, with a weak D call TRBD1 (6 bases). Germline CDR1 and CDR2: GTSNPN and SVGIG (reference sequence). Trimming pared 0 bases from V and 8 bases from J, leaving 13 bases between. The CDR3 is made up of 13 amino acids.

CDR3 sequence (DNA): TGTGCCATCAGTGAAAGCTGGACAGAGACAAACTATGGCTACACCTTC. Encoded protein: CAISESWTETNYGYTF. The V call is TRBV10-3, the J call TRBJ1-2; D is possibly TRBD1 (6 bases). V was cut by 3 bases and J by 2 bases, with 16 bases left in between. Germline-derived CDR1 and CDR2 are ENHRY and SYGVKD. CDR3 length equals 16 residues.

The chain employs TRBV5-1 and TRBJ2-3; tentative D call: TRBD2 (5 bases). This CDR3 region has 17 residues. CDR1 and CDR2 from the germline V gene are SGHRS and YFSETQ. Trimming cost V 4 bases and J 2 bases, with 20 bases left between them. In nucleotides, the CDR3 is TGCGCCAGCAGCCCAAGAGGGTCGAGCGCCCACACAGATACGCAGTATTTT. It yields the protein CASSPRGSSAHTDTQYF.

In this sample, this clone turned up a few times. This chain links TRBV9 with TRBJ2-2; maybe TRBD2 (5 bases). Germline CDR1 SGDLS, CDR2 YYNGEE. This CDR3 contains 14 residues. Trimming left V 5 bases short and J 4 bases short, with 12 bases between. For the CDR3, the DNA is TGTGCCAGCAGGGTACAAGAGGGCACCGGGGAGCTGTTTTTT. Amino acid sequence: CASRVQEGTGELFF.

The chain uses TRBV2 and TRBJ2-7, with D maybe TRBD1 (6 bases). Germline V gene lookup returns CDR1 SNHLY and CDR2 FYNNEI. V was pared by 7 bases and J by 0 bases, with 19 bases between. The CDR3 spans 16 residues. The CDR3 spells CASTRTGTPDSYEQYF. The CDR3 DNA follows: TGTGCCAGCACCAGAACCGGGACACCCGACTCCTACGAGCAGTACTTC.

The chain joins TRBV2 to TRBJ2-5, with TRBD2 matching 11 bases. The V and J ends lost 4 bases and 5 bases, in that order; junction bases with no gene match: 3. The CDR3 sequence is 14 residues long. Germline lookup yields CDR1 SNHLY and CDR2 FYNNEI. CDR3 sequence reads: CASSVSSGGETQYF. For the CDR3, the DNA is TGTGCCAGCAGTGTATCTAGCGGGGGGGAGACCCAGTACTTC.

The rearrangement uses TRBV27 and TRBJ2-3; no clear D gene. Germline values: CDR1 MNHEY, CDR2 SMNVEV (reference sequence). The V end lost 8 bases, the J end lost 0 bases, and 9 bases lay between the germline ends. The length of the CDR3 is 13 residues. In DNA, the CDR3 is TGTGCCAGCCTCCGCACTAGCACAGATACGCAGTATTTT. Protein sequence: CASLRTSTDTQYF.

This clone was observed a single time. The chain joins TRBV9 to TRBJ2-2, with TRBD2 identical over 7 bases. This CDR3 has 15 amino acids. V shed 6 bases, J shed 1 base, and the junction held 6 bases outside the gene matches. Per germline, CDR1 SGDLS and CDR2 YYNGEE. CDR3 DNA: TGTGCCAGCAACCGGGGGGACGTGAACACCGGGGAGCTGTTTTTT. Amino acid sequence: CASNRGDVNTGELFF.